This TCR beta chain was recorded in a study of CD8 T cells in Susac syndrome. Random hexamers primed reverse transcription of about 0.45 to 1 ug RNA. From the immunoSEQ multiplex PCR reads, TCRdb called clonotypes with MiXCR, one entry per CDR3 protein. The data contain roughly 180,000 distinct CDR3 sequences, approximately 95% of them singletons. Germline V lookup: CDR1 KGHSH, CDR2 LQKENI. This CDR3 is built from 15 residues. The ends were cut back, 3 bases at V and 4 bases at J, with 14 bases in the middle. The TEMRA cells underwent FACS enrichment, while the CD8+ and CD4+ T cells underwent negative isolation.

V and J are TRBV18 and TRBJ2-3; D is undetermined. This TCR derives from a human donor with multiple sclerosis. Material for sequencing was CD4+ T cells from PBMCs. The CDR3 DNA reads as TGTGCCAGCTCACCCCCGTCGCAGTCCTCAGATACGCAGTATTTT. Translation: CASSPPSQSSDTQYF.